A single sample is the source of the 22 T cell receptor beta chains below, sequenced in a study of monozygotic twins with cystic fibrosis. Assay used: immunoSEQ multiplex PCR; TCRdb lists only in-frame clones, some missing. The sample contains about 9,200 clones, more than 99% of which appear only once. The specimen was blood. The origin of the receptors is a man aged 18 to 29 with cystic fibrosis.

The V and J genes are TRBV4-3 and TRBJ2-6; D remains ambiguous. V was pared by 0 bases and J by 0 bases, with 9 bases between. Germline CDR1 is LGHNA and CDR2 is YSLEER. This CDR3 spans 17 amino acids. The CDR3 here is CASSQEESSSGANVLTF. The CDR3 nucleotides are TGCGCCAGCAGCCAAGAGGAAAGTAGCTCTGGGGCCAACGTCCTGACTTTC.

The CDR3 DNA sequence: TGCGCCAGCAGTAGGACGGCCGATAATTCACCCCTCCACTTT. Protein: CASSRTADNSPLHF. The chain employs TRBV5-1 and TRBJ1-6, with D hard to call. Per germline, CDR1 SGHRS and CDR2 YFSETQ. Trimming removed 5 bases from V and 5 bases from J, with 11 bases in between. The CDR3 runs 14 residues.

The V call is TRBV2, the J call TRBJ2-1, with 13 positions matching TRBD2. J lost 3 bases, V lost 0 bases, and 14 bases had no gene match. Germline CDR1 is SNHLY and CDR2 is FYNNEI. The CDR3 sequence is 21 residues long. This CDR3 reads CASSEALGGLAGDWGYNEQFF. The CDR3 DNA reads TGTGCCAGCAGTGAAGCGCTAGGAGGACTAGCGGGAGACTGGGGCTACAATGAGCAGTTCTTC. The full variable domain, its missing parts supplied by reference TRBV2 and TRBJ2-1, is EPEVTQTPSHQVTQMGQEVILRCVPISNHLYFYWYRQILGQKVEFLVSFYNNEISEKSEIFDDQFSVERPDGSNFTLKIRSTKLEDSAMYFCASSEALGGLAGDWGYNEQFFGPGTRLTVL.

This rearrangement joins TRBV6-6 to TRBJ2-7; D is possibly TRBD1 (6 bases). The CDR3 has 16 residues. The germline V gene has CDR1 MNHNY and CDR2 SVGAGI (reference sequence). V shed 2 bases and J shed 0 bases, with 14 bases lying between them. CDR3: CASSYVGATFSYEQYF. In DNA, the CDR3 is TGTGCCAGCAGTTACGTGGGGGCTACATTCTCCTACGAGCAGTACTTC.

The V gene is TRBV30, the J gene TRBJ2-7; 9 bases fit TRBD2. Germline CDR1 and CDR2: GTSNPN and SVGIG (reference sequence). Unmatched junction bases numbered 7, after V lost 4 bases and J lost 3 bases. The CDR3 has 14 residues. The CDR3 nucleotides are TGTGCCTGGAACCTAGCGGGACTTAACTACGAGCAGTACTTC. It yields the protein CAWNLAGLNYEQYF.

This chain links TRBV11-2 with TRBJ2-7; a possible D gene is TRBD1 (6 bases). The CDR3 has 13 amino acids. Trimming removed 1 base from V and 6 bases from J, with 10 bases in between. CDR1 SGHAT and CDR2 FQNNGV come from the germline V gene. Here the CDR3 reads CASSLGLGGEQYF. CDR3 nucleotides: TGTGCCAGCAGCTTAGGTTTAGGGGGCGAGCAGTACTTC.

The gene calls are TRBV7-2 and TRBJ2-3, with TRBD2 identical over 13 bases. Germline-derived CDR1 and CDR2 are SGHTA and FQGNSA. CDR3 length: 15 amino acids. The V gene end was trimmed by 8 bases and the J gene end by 4 bases; junction bases not matched to a gene: 6. Written as DNA, the CDR3 is TGTGCCAGCCAAACTAGCGGGGGGGCCGCAGATACGCAGTATTTT. This codes for CASQTSGGAADTQYF.

V usage is TRBV13 and J usage is TRBJ2-2, with D possibly TRBD2 on 5 matching bases. Trimming removed 3 bases at V and 6 bases at J, with 8 bases between. The CDR3 is 13 residues long. Looked up from germline, CDR1 is PRHDT and CDR2 is FYEKMQ (reference sequence). The CDR3 DNA reads as TGTGCCAGCAGCTTGGCCGGGGCCGGGGAGCTGTTTTTT. Translation gives CASSLAGAGELFF.

The rearrangement joins TRBV7-8 to TRBJ2-3; a possible D gene is TRBD2 (6 bases). The CDR3 totals 16 residues. V gave up 2 bases and J gave up 1 base, with 13 bases separating them. Germline V gene lookup returns CDR1 SGHVS and CDR2 FQNEAQ. The CDR3: CASSLFRGGGTDTQYF. The DNA of the CDR3 is TGTGCCAGCAGCTTATTCCGCGGCGGGGGCACAGATACGCAGTATTTT. Variable domain in full (rest from reference TRBV7-8 and TRBJ2-3): GAGVSQSPRYKVAKRGQDVALRCDPISGHVSLFWYQQALGQGPEFLTYFQNEAQLDKSGLPSDRFFAERPEGSVSTLKIQRTQQEDSAVYLCASSLFRGGGTDTQYFGPGTRLTVL.

The genes are TRBV28 and TRBJ1-2; D ambiguous. The CDR3 totals 20 residues. V was clipped by 3 bases and J by 6 bases, with 32 bases between them. The germline gives CDR1 MDHEN, CDR2 SYDVKM. CDR3 in DNA: TGTGCCAGCAGTTTGCGGTCCCCCGCCCTGCCATATGGCAGGAAACATGGCTACACCTTC. It encodes CASSLRSPALPYGRKHGYTF.

The V and J genes are TRBV7-9 and TRBJ1-1; unclear D gene. The CDR3 spans 14 residues. Trimming stripped 3 bases from V and 3 bases from J, with 11 bases between. Looked up from germline, CDR1 is SEHNR and CDR2 is FQNEAQ (reference sequence). DNA for the CDR3: TGTGCCAGCAGCTTCGGAGGCTGGGACACTGAAGCTTTCTTT. Its translation: CASSFGGWDTEAFF.

The V and J genes are TRBV10-1 and TRBJ2-2, with D perhaps matching TRBD2 (5 bases). Looked up from germline, CDR1 is WNHNN and CDR2 is SYGVQD (reference sequence). Trimming took off 4 bases at V and 0 bases at J, with 9 bases between the two ends. The length of the CDR3 is 15 residues. The CDR3 sequence: CASSGGAANTGELFF. CDR3 nucleotides: TGCGCCAGCAGTGGGGGAGCGGCGAACACCGGGGAGCTGTTTTTT.

The chain links TRBV27 to TRBJ1-1, with a tentative D call TRBD1 (5 bases). This CDR3 has 17 amino acids. The V end was cut by 3 bases, the J end by 2 bases, with 19 bases between. Per germline, CDR1 MNHEY and CDR2 SMNVEV (reference sequence). The CDR3 DNA follows: TGTGCCAGCAGTTTGGGACGTGCGGGAGGTTTTAACACTGAAGCTTTCTTT. This translates into CASSLGRAGGFNTEAFF.

J is TRBJ1-2 and V is TRBV29-1, with TRBD1 as a possible D gene (5 bases). Germline V gene data show CDR1 as SQVTM and CDR2 as ANQGSEA. The CDR3 sequence is 16 residues long. Between the trimmed V and J ends, which lost 0 bases and 8 bases, there was a span of 22 bases. The CDR3 bases are TGCAGCGTTGAAGAGTTTCTGGGGGGAGGAGGAGAGGGCTACACCTTC. Protein product: CSVEEFLGGGGEGYTF.

V is TRBV5-1 and J is TRBJ1-1; D ambiguous. CDR1 SGHRS and CDR2 YFSETQ come from the germline V gene. Between the trimmed V and J ends, which lost 5 bases and 4 bases, there was a span of 21 bases. CDR3 length: 16 amino acids. In nucleotides, the CDR3 is TGCGCCAGCAGAACCAGTTTAGGGAGGATGAGCACTGAAGCTTTCTTT. Its translation: CASRTSLGRMSTEAFF.

The sample holds one count of this clone. The chain combines TRBV10-3 with TRBJ1-2; D uncertain. Trimming pared 3 bases from V and 6 bases from J, leaving 17 bases between. In germline, CDR1 is ENHRY, CDR2 SYGVKD. The CDR3 length is 15 residues. The chain's CDR3 is CAISDGRSGVHGYTF. CDR3 nucleotide sequence: TGTGCCATCAGTGACGGGCGGAGCGGAGTTCATGGCTACACCTTC.

The chain recombines TRBV4-2 with TRBJ1-2; 11 bases align to TRBD1. V lost 5 bases and J lost 5; bases outside the gene matches: 10. This CDR3 is 16 amino acids long. CDR1 and CDR2 from the germline V gene are LGHNA and YNFKEQ. The CDR3 sequence is CASSASGTGGFYGYTF. In nucleotides, the CDR3 is TGTGCCAGCAGCGCATCCGGGACAGGGGGGTTTTATGGCTACACCTTC.

This chain links TRBV11-2 with TRBJ1-4, with a weak D call TRBD1 (5 bases). V was trimmed by 5 bases and J by 3 bases, leaving 13 bases between them. This CDR3 spans 15 amino acids. Per the germline V gene, CDR1 is SGHAT and CDR2 is FQNNGV. The CDR3 DNA reads as TGTGCCAGCAGCAACGAGGGGTCTGCTAATGAAAAACTGTTTTTT. Protein product: CASSNEGSANEKLFF.

V and J are TRBV6-5 and TRBJ2-3; perhaps TRBD1 as D (6 bases). There are 16 residues in the CDR3. Between the trimmed V and J ends, which lost 2 bases and 0 bases, there was a span of 12 bases. CDR1 and CDR2 from the germline V gene are MNHEY and SVGAGI. CDR3: CASSYTYRASTDTQYF. DNA for the CDR3: TGTGCCAGCAGTTACACCTACAGGGCTAGCACAGATACGCAGTATTTT.

The chain has TRBV27 and TRBJ2-7; D is undetermined. Germline V gene data show CDR1 as MNHEY and CDR2 as SMNVEV (reference sequence). CDR3 length equals 11 residues. The V end lost 3 bases, the J end lost 5 bases, and 5 bases lay between the germline ends. The CDR3 is CASSFLHEQYF. The CDR3 coding sequence is TGTGCCAGCAGTTTTTTACACGAGCAGTACTTC.

The rearrangement links TRBV4-2 to TRBJ2-1; 7 bases match TRBD2. The CDR3 sequence is 16 residues long. V shed 0 bases and J 3 bases; nucleotides not matched to a gene: 5. The germline V gene encodes CDR1 LGHNA and CDR2 YNFKEQ. Written as DNA, the CDR3 is TGTGCCAGCAGCCAAGAGGTGCGGGGGTTCTACAATGAGCAGTTCTTC. Translating gives CASSQEVRGFYNEQFF.

The chain uses TRBV2 and TRBJ1-5; D unresolved. The germline V gene encodes CDR1 SNHLY and CDR2 FYNNEI. V gave up 6 bases and J gave up 3 bases, with 15 bases separating them. CDR3 length: 15 amino acids. The CDR3 nucleotides are TGTGCCAGCAGCGAGTGGGGAGGGCCCAATCAGCCCCAGCATTTT. It encodes CASSEWGGPNQPQHF.